The 20 T cell receptor beta chains listed next were all sequenced from one sample in a study of spatial heterogeneity in lung cancer. Broader study findings: Counts of expanded alpha and beta TCRs within tumors tracked the tumor nonsynonymous mutation count.

The antigens of these receptors remain unknown. Time point specified: sample taken at primary tumor resection. From the 5' RACE reads, TCRdb called clonotypes with MiXCR, one entry per CDR3 protein. The sample has around 2,500 distinct CDR3 sequences, 22% seen once. The sample was lung tumor tissue, taken at surgery. These TCRs come from a male donor with early-stage non-small cell lung cancer.

Comment on this clonotype: This beta chain is an unintended read in a library built for alpha chains; its size means little. The chain has TRBV19 and TRBJ2-2; D is uncertain. The CDR3 length is 13 residues. With 4 bases removed from V and 0 bases from J, the gap between germline ends came to 3 bases. Germline lookup yields CDR1 LNHDA and CDR2 SQIVND (reference sequence). CDR3 residues: CASSNPNTGELFF. In DNA form, the CDR3 reads TGTGCCAGTAGTAACCCGAACACCGGGGAGCTGTTTTTT.

This clonotype was detected only a few times. This beta chain was picked up by a library intended for alpha chains and is off target, so its count carries little meaning. The chain has TRBV12-3 or TRBV12-4 and TRBJ2-3, with D tentatively TRBD2 (5 bases). Trimming removed 4 bases at V and 6 bases at J, with 20 bases between. The CDR3 runs 16 residues. In nucleotides, the CDR3 is TGTGCCAGCAGTTCCTCCCAAGGACTCCTCAGGGATACGCAGTATTTT. This codes for CASSSSQGLLRDTQYF.

This clonotype was counted at least ten times. A library prepared for alpha chains yielded this beta chain as an off-target read; its size is of little meaning. The V call is TRBV7-3, the J call TRBJ2-3; D perhaps matches TRBD2 (5 bases). Per germline, CDR1 SGHTA and CDR2 FQGTGA. Deletions cut 4 bases from V and 1 base from J, with 12 bases between. The CDR3 sequence is 15 residues long. CDR3 protein: CASSSQTIGTDTQYF. The DNA of the CDR3 is TGTGCCAGCAGCTCACAGACTATCGGCACAGATACGCAGTATTTT.

The sample holds many counts of this clonotype. Being off target in a library aimed at alpha chains, this beta chain has a size of little meaning. The chain carries TRBV3-1 and TRBJ2-2; TRBD1 matches at 8 bases. The trim removed 5 bases at V and 0 bases at J, leaving 5 bases unmatched. The CDR3 consists of 16 residues. CDR1 LGHDT and CDR2 YNNKEL come from the germline V gene (reference sequence). CDR3 coding DNA: TGTGCCAGCAGCTTAGACAGGGGACCGAACACCGGGGAGCTGTTTTTT. Translation: CASSLDRGPNTGELFF.

A word on this clonotype: This beta chain was picked up by a library intended for alpha chains and is off target, so its count carries little meaning. This chain joins TRBV7-9 and TRBJ1-4; 7 bases are shared with TRBD1. The CDR3 covers 15 residues. V was pared by 5 bases and J by 1 base, with 4 bases of the junction left unmatched. Germline V gives CDR1 SEHNR, CDR2 FQNEAQ (reference sequence). The DNA for the CDR3 is TGTGCCAGCAGCATAACAGGGGAAACTAATGAAAAACTGTTTTTT. Encoded protein: CASSITGETNEKLFF.

With respect to this clonotype: This beta chain is a stray sequence in a library constructed for alpha chains; its clone size is not meaningful. The chain combines TRBV6-5 with TRBJ1-6; 7 bases match TRBD1. The CDR3 sequence is 14 residues long. The germline CDR1 and CDR2 sequences are MNHEY and SVGAGI. J was trimmed by 7 bases and V by 6 bases; bases with no gene match: 6. CDR3 region: CASRDHRGNSPLHF. The CDR3 nucleotides read TGTGCCAGCAGAGATCACAGGGGCAATTCACCCCTCCACTTT.

Worth noting for this clonotype: Because this beta chain is a stray read in a library intended to capture alpha chains, its abundance should not be given much weight. The rearrangement joins TRBV11-1 to TRBJ2-7; D perhaps matches TRBD2 (5 bases). Germline V lookup: CDR1 SGHAT, CDR2 FQDESV (reference sequence). Between the trimmed V and J ends, which lost 0 bases and 5 bases, there was a span of 5 bases. The CDR3 spans 12 residues. CDR3 in amino acids: CASSLARDEQYF. In nucleotides, the CDR3 is TGTGCCAGCAGCTTAGCGAGGGACGAGCAGTACTTC.

On this clonotype itself: This beta chain is a stray sequence in a library constructed for alpha chains; its clone size is not meaningful. The chain links TRBV29-1 to TRBJ2-7; 8 bases align to TRBD2. Looked up from germline, CDR1 is SQVTM and CDR2 is ANQGSEA. The CDR3 sequence is 14 residues long. The V gene end was trimmed by 6 bases and the J gene end by 2 bases; junction bases not matched to a gene: 9. The CDR3 sequence: CSVQGAGVPYEQYF. CDR3 DNA: TGCAGCGTCCAAGGAGCGGGAGTCCCCTACGAGCAGTACTTC.

The sample holds a few counts of this clonotype. This beta chain came through as a stray read in a library set up for alpha chains, and its size says little. The rearrangement uses TRBV9 and TRBJ1-5; TRBD1 is a possible D gene (5 bases). V was cut by 4 bases and J by 5 bases, with 13 bases left in between. Looked up from germline, CDR1 is SGDLS and CDR2 is YYNGEE. CDR3 length equals 14 residues. The CDR3 region is CASSPGRLDQPQHF. DNA for the CDR3: TGTGCCAGCAGCCCGGGACGTCTTGATCAGCCCCAGCATTTT. Combining the CDR3 with reference TRBV9 and TRBJ1-5 gives the whole variable domain DSGVTQTPKHLITATGQRVTLRCSPRSGDLSVYWYQQSLDQGLQFLIQYYNGEERAKGNILERFSAQQFPDLHSELNLSSLELGDSALYFCASSPGRLDQPQHFGDGTRLSIL.

This clonotype is labeled as medium-sized. Within a library made for alpha chains, this beta chain is off target, and its count is uninformative. This chain connects TRBV29-1 to TRBJ1-1; 9 bases line up with TRBD1. Germline CDR1 SQVTM, CDR2 ANQGSEA. The CDR3 loop spans 13 amino acids. Trimming took 7 bases from V and 5 from J; bases not matched to a gene: 8. The CDR3 loop is CSGYRQGGTEAFF. The CDR3 DNA follows: TGCAGCGGCTATAGACAGGGGGGTACTGAAGCTTTCTTT. Drawing the rest from reference TRBV29-1 and TRBJ1-1, the complete variable domain is SAVISQKPSRDICQRGTSLTIQCQVDSQVTMMFWYRQQPGQSLTLIATANQGSEATYESGFVIDKFPISRPNLTFSTLTVSNMSPEDSSIYLCSGYRQGGTEAFFGQGTRLTVV.

The table lists this clonotype with a few counts. The library was built for alpha chains, so this beta chain is an off-target read and its size means little. The chain links TRBV7-2 to TRBJ2-5; D is ambiguous. V was trimmed by 2 bases and J by 4 bases, leaving 11 bases between them. The germline V gene encodes CDR1 SGHTA and CDR2 FQGNSA. The CDR3 consists of 14 residues. The CDR3 DNA is TGTGCCAGCAGCTTATTAACCTACTCAGAGACCCAGTACTTC. The encoded protein is CASSLLTYSETQYF. The full variable domain, completed using reference TRBV7-2 and TRBJ2-5, is GAGVSQSPSNKVTEKGKDVELRCDPISGHTALYWYRQSLGQGLEFLIYFQGNSAPDKSGLPSDRFSAERTGGSVSTLTIQRTQQEDSAVYLCASSLLTYSETQYFGPGTRLLVL.

This clonotype has only one observation. Since the library was made to target alpha chains, this beta chain is a stray read and its abundance is not meaningful. The chain carries TRBV5-1 and TRBJ2-5; D gene unclear. The CDR3 covers 13 residues. The V end lost 1 base, the J end lost 3 bases, and 7 bases lay between the germline ends. The germline V gene has CDR1 SGHRS and CDR2 YFSETQ. The CDR3 region has the DNA TGCGCCAGCAGCTTGCCCAGGAAAGAGACCCAGTACTTC. It is translated as CASSLPRKETQYF.

This clonotype is categorized as medium-sized. In a library made to pick up alpha chains, this beta chain is a stray read with a size that means little. This chain links TRBV19 with TRBJ2-1, with D possibly being TRBD1 (6 bases). This CDR3 spans 16 amino acids. With 4 bases removed from V and 9 bases from J, the gap between germline ends came to 22 bases. Germline loops: CDR1 LNHDA, CDR2 SQIVND (reference sequence). CDR3 DNA sequence: TGTGCCAGTAGTACGTCCGGGACACCGCGTCCCAGTGAGCAGTTCTTC. Protein: CASSTSGTPRPSEQFF.

This clonotype showed up many times. Found in a library prepared for alpha chains, this beta chain is an off-target read, and its abundance has little meaning. V and J are TRBV9 and TRBJ2-1, with D possibly matching TRBD2 (6 bases). Germline lookup yields CDR1 SGDLS and CDR2 YYNGEE. Trimming took 0 bases from V and 7 from J, leaving 17 bases between them. The CDR3 sequence is 16 residues long. CDR3 residues: CASSVDPAGRLNEQFF. CDR3 coding DNA: TGTGCCAGCAGCGTAGATCCAGCGGGCCGACTGAATGAGCAGTTCTTC.

This clonotype appeared a few times. Because the library targeted alpha chains, this beta chain is an off-target read whose size means little. The chain recombines TRBV20-1 with TRBJ2-6; a possible D gene is TRBD1 (6 bases). The germline V gene has CDR1 DFQATT and CDR2 SNEGSKA (reference sequence). V lost 5 bases to trimming and J lost 4 bases, with 6 bases between them. The CDR3 contains 12 residues. The CDR3 bases are TGCAGTGCTCAGGGGGGGGCCAACGTCCTGACTTTC. It specifies CSAQGGANVLTF.

Sample share makes this clonotype medium-sized (0.01 to 0.1%). This beta chain is a stray sequence in a library constructed for alpha chains; its clone size is not meaningful. This chain connects TRBV19 to TRBJ2-1, with no clear D. The CDR3 covers 13 residues. The V end was cut by 3 bases, the J end by 8 bases, with 11 bases between. Looked up from germline, CDR1 is LNHDA and CDR2 is SQIVND (reference sequence). Here the CDR3 reads CASSIISLDEQFF. CDR3 in DNA: TGTGCCAGTAGTATTATTAGTCTCGATGAGCAGTTCTTC.

With regard to this clonotype: This beta chain appears as a stray read in a library generated for alpha chains; its size is not informative. The V and J genes are TRBV6-1 and TRBJ1-1, with 7 bases matching TRBD1. CDR3 length equals 12 residues. From germline, CDR1 is MNHNS and CDR2 SASEGT. V was pared by 7 bases and J by 8 bases, with 7 bases of the junction left unmatched. CDR3: CASIGTALEAFF. DNA of the CDR3: TGTGCCAGCATTGGGACAGCCCTCGAAGCTTTCTTT.

On this clonotype: This beta chain came through as a stray read in a library set up for alpha chains, and its size says little. The chain couples TRBV28 to TRBJ1-2; TRBD1 matches 10 bases. The CDR3 consists of 17 residues. V lost 2 bases, J lost 0 bases, and 6 bases stayed unmatched. The germline gives CDR1 MDHEN, CDR2 SYDVKM. Here the CDR3 reads CASSLPGTGVANYGYTF. Here the CDR3 DNA reads TGTGCCAGCAGTTTACCAGGGACAGGGGTAGCTAACTATGGCTACACCTTC.

This clonotype is large in the sample. The library was built for alpha chains, so this beta chain is an off-target read and its size means little. J is TRBJ1-3 and V is TRBV12-3 or TRBV12-4; TRBD1 aligns across 10 bases. The J segment lost 2 bases and the V segment lost 4 bases, leaving 2 bases of the junction unmatched. The CDR3 is 15 amino acids. This chain's CDR3 is CASSSGTGAGNTIYF. The DNA for the CDR3 is TGTGCCAGCAGTTCCGGGACAGGGGCTGGAAACACCATATATTTT.

This clonotype was seen repeatedly, ten times or more. A library made for alpha chains picked up this beta chain off target, so its size means little. The J gene is TRBJ2-1, the V gene TRBV7-9; 7 bases are a match to TRBD2. The CDR3 loop spans 16 amino acids. V shed 4 bases, J shed 0 bases, and the junction held 6 bases outside the gene matches. Germline CDR1 and CDR2: SEHNR and FQNEAQ (reference sequence). The CDR3 is CASSSASGSSYNEQFF. CDR3 bases: TGTGCCAGCAGCTCCGCTAGCGGAAGCTCCTACAATGAGCAGTTCTTC. The whole variable domain, filled in from reference TRBV7-9 and TRBJ2-1, reads DTGVSQNPRHKITKRGQNVTFRCDPISEHNRLYWYRQTLGQGPEFLTYFQNEAQLEKSRLLSDRFSAERPKGSFSTLEIQRTEQGDSAMYLCASSSASGSSYNEQFFGPGTRLTVL.